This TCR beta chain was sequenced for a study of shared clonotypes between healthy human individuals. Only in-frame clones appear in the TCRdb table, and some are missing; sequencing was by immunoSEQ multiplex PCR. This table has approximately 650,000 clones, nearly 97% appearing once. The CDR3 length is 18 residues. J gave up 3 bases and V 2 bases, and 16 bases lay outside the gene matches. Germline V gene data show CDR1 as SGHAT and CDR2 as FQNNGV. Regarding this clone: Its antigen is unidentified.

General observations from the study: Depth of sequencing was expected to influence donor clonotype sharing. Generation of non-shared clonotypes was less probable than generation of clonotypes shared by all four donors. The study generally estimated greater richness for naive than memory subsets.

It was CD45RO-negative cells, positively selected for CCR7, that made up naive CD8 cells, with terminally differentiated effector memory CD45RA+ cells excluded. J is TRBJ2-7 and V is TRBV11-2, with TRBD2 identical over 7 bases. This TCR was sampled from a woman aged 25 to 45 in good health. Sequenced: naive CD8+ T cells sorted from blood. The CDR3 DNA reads TGTGCCAGCAGCTTATTTGCCCCTCCTTCACCGGGAGGCTACGAGCAGTACTTC. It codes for CASSLFAPPSPGGYEQYF.